This T cell receptor (beta chain) was recorded in a study of OX40 agonist ivuxolimab in advanced cancers. The CDR3 has 13 amino acids. Trimming removed 8 bases from V and 4 bases from J, with 12 bases in between. Germline assignment: CDR1 SGHTA and CDR2 FQGNSA. Only in-frame clones appear in the TCRdb table, and some are missing; sequencing was by immunoSEQ multiplex PCR. This table holds 60,000 to 90,000 clones, about 81% found once. This clone was found once. This clonotype was obtained from an adult with an advanced solid tumor such as melanoma, head and neck, liver or kidney cancer. The material sequenced was CD4+ or CD8+ T cells sorted from blood, taken in a trial of the OX40 agonist ivuxolimab. This rearrangement joins TRBV7-2 to TRBJ1-5; tentative D call: TRBD1 (5 bases). The CDR3 bases are TGTGCCAGCGGGACTCGAGGGAATCAGCCCCAGCATTTT. It is translated as CASGTRGNQPQHF.